Listed below are T cell receptor beta chains from one sample, sequenced in a study of cytomegalovirus exposure and HLA in healthy donors. Produced via immunoSEQ multiplex PCR; TCRdb's table is partial and in-frame only. The sample has around 120,000 clones; roughly four fifths are singletons. What was sequenced was PBMCs. The receptor set was obtained from a young man in good health and CMV-seronegative. The CDR3 runs from the conserved cysteine through the conserved F or W. Each record gives: D gene, V gene, clone size, J gene, CDR3 protein, CDR3 DNA. A D gene is named only where the DNA matches it firmly. The size field is filled for only some rows; it gives once, few, many or a size class.

d_call: -
v_call: TRBV19
clone_size: -
j_call: TRBJ1-2
cdr3_aa: CASSRRGGELGYGYTF
cdr3_nt: TGTGCCAGTAGTCGCCGAGGAGGGGAACTCGGCTATGGCTACACCTTC

d_call: TRBD1
v_call: TRBV2
clone_size: few
j_call: TRBJ1-2
cdr3_aa: CASSEGRQGDYGYTF
cdr3_nt: TGTGCCAGCAGTGAAGGGAGACAGGGGGATTATGGCTACACCTTC

d_call: TRBD1
v_call: TRBV18
clone_size: few
j_call: TRBJ1-1
cdr3_aa: CASSQDRGINEAFF
cdr3_nt: TGTGCCAGCTCACAGGACAGGGGGATAAATGAAGCTTTCTTT

d_call: -
v_call: TRBV6-6
clone_size: few
j_call: TRBJ1-5
cdr3_aa: CASSHRASGNQPQHF
cdr3_nt: TGTGCCAGCAGTCACCGGGCTAGCGGAAATCAGCCCCAGCATTTT

d_call: -
v_call: TRBV18
clone_size: -
j_call: TRBJ1-2
cdr3_aa: CASSLISGTTKANYGYTF
cdr3_nt: TGTGCCAGCTCTCTTATCTCCGGGACAACAAAGGCTAACTATGGCTACACCTTC

d_call: -
v_call: TRBV6-5
clone_size: -
j_call: TRBJ2-2
cdr3_aa: CASSYPSGVSGELFF
cdr3_nt: TGTGCCAGCAGTTACCCCTCGGGAGTATCCGGGGAGCTGTTTTTT

d_call: TRBD1
v_call: TRBV11-2
clone_size: -
j_call: TRBJ1-1
cdr3_aa: CASSWGQMNTEAFF
cdr3_nt: TGTGCCAGCAGCTGGGGACAGATGAACACTGAAGCTTTCTTT

d_call: -
v_call: TRBV5-1
clone_size: -
j_call: TRBJ2-3
cdr3_aa: CASSLADTQYF
cdr3_nt: TGCGCCAGCAGCTTGGCGGATACGCAGTATTTT

d_call: -
v_call: TRBV7-8
clone_size: -
j_call: TRBJ1-1
cdr3_aa: CASSSVRTPNTEAFF
cdr3_nt: TGTGCCAGCAGCTCAGTCAGGACACCGAACACTGAAGCTTTCTTT

d_call: TRBD1
v_call: TRBV19
clone_size: -
j_call: TRBJ2-7
cdr3_aa: CASGPGGESIQYF
cdr3_nt: TGTGCCAGTGGTCCAGGGGGTGAGTCGATCCAGTACTTC

d_call: -
v_call: TRBV4-2
clone_size: -
j_call: TRBJ2-7
cdr3_aa: CASSQEGATYEQYF
cdr3_nt: TGTGCCAGCAGCCAAGAAGGGGCCACCTACGAGCAGTACTTC

d_call: -
v_call: TRBV14
clone_size: -
j_call: TRBJ1-3
cdr3_aa: CASSQEGGYGNTIYF
cdr3_nt: TGTGCCAGCAGCCAAGAAGGGGGATACGGAAACACCATATATTTT

d_call: -
v_call: TRBV4-2
clone_size: -
j_call: TRBJ1-4
cdr3_aa: CASSQSPGKLFF
cdr3_nt: TGTGCCAGCAGCCAGTCTCCGGGAAAACTGTTTTTT

d_call: -
v_call: TRBV6-1
clone_size: -
j_call: TRBJ2-1
cdr3_aa: CASTATAGTYNEQFF
cdr3_nt: TGTGCCAGCACCGCCACGGCAGGGACCTACAATGAGCAGTTCTTC

d_call: -
v_call: TRBV5-1
clone_size: -
j_call: TRBJ1-2
cdr3_aa: CASTSLGSPGDGYTF
cdr3_nt: TGCGCCAGCACCTCCTTAGGCAGCCCGGGGGATGGCTACACCTTC

d_call: -
v_call: TRBV11-3
clone_size: -
j_call: TRBJ2-7
cdr3_aa: CASSPGGYEQYF
cdr3_nt: TGTGCCAGCAGCCCCGGGGGCTACGAGCAGTACTTC

d_call: -
v_call: TRBV18
clone_size: -
j_call: TRBJ2-5
cdr3_aa: CASSPRTGNKETQYF
cdr3_nt: TGTGCCAGCTCACCACGAACAGGGAATAAAGAGACCCAGTACTTC

d_call: TRBD1
v_call: TRBV7-2
clone_size: -
j_call: TRBJ2-7
cdr3_aa: CASSLVAGTDSSYEQYF
cdr3_nt: TGTGCCAGCAGCTTAGTCGCAGGGACAGATTCCTCCTACGAGCAGTACTTC

d_call: -
v_call: TRBV6-5
clone_size: -
j_call: TRBJ1-6
cdr3_aa: CASSSLDIRNSPLHF
cdr3_nt: TGTGCCAGCAGTTCCTTGGACATCAGGAATTCACCCCTCCACTTT

d_call: -
v_call: TRBV5-1
clone_size: -
j_call: TRBJ2-7
cdr3_aa: CASRLEGEQYF
cdr3_nt: TGCGCCAGCAGACTAGAGGGCGAGCAGTACTTC

d_call: TRBD1
v_call: TRBV7-9
clone_size: -
j_call: TRBJ1-1
cdr3_aa: CASSSGTGELGTEAFF
cdr3_nt: TGTGCCAGCAGCTCAGGGACAGGGGAGTTGGGCACTGAAGCTTTCTTT

d_call: TRBD1
v_call: TRBV4-2
clone_size: -
j_call: TRBJ2-7
cdr3_aa: CASSHRTGRYEQYF
cdr3_nt: TGTGCCAGCAGCCACAGGACAGGAAGATACGAGCAGTACTTC

d_call: -
v_call: TRBV6-5
clone_size: -
j_call: TRBJ2-7
cdr3_aa: CASRSGGGHSYEQYF
cdr3_nt: TGTGCCAGCAGGTCCGGCGGGGGCCACTCCTACGAGCAGTACTTC

d_call: -
v_call: TRBV5-6
clone_size: few
j_call: TRBJ1-2
cdr3_aa: CASTSGLTLPGYTF
cdr3_nt: TGTGCCAGCACCTCGGGTCTTACACTCCCAGGCTACACCTTC

d_call: -
v_call: TRBV5-1
clone_size: -
j_call: TRBJ2-7
cdr3_aa: CASSLTAGISYEQYF
cdr3_nt: TGCGCCAGCAGCTTGACGGCAGGTATATCCTACGAGCAGTACTTC

d_call: TRBD1
v_call: TRBV18
clone_size: -
j_call: TRBJ1-1
cdr3_aa: CASSPTGGRADGYEAFF
cdr3_nt: TGTGCCAGCTCACCTACAGGGGGACGAGCGGACGGTTATGAAGCTTTCTTT

d_call: -
v_call: TRBV6-6
clone_size: -
j_call: TRBJ2-3
cdr3_aa: CASTHRVRTDTQYF
cdr3_nt: TGTGCCAGCACCCACAGGGTCCGCACAGATACGCAGTATTTT

d_call: -
v_call: TRBV18
clone_size: -
j_call: TRBJ1-1
cdr3_aa: CASSGDRSEAFF
cdr3_nt: TGTGCCAGCTCAGGCGACAGAAGTGAAGCTTTCTTT

d_call: TRBD1
v_call: TRBV7-9
clone_size: -
j_call: TRBJ2-7
cdr3_aa: CASRRTGGDEQYF
cdr3_nt: TGTGCCAGCAGGCGGACAGGGGGCGACGAGCAGTACTTC

d_call: TRBD1
v_call: TRBV19
clone_size: -
j_call: TRBJ1-6
cdr3_aa: CASRGQGDSPLHF
cdr3_nt: TGTGCCAGTAGGGGACAGGGGGACTCACCCCTCCACTTT